This TCR beta chain was documented in a study of blood T cell repertoires in COVID-19. Across the whole study: The United States, Italy and Spain were the sources of the acute and convalescent COVID-19 samples.

Libraries were prepared by immunoSEQ multiplex PCR; TCRdb keeps only in-frame clonotypes and omits some of them. The data show around 300,000 clones, 70% to 90% seen once. Germline CDR1 and CDR2: SGHTA and FQGTGA. The CDR3 runs 14 residues. Unmatched junction bases numbered 9, after V lost 5 bases and J lost 8 bases. Participants were aged roughly 18 to 90 years from around 25 US areas. V gene TRBV7-3 combines with J gene TRBJ2-1, with 7 bases lining up with TRBD1. Sequenced material: PBMCs or T cells enriched from blood (not recorded which). The receptor was isolated from a woman under 40 who had recovered from COVID-19. The CDR3 DNA reads TGTGCCAGCAGCCAGCTGACAGGGTCGGATGAGCAGTTCTTC. Amino acid sequence: CASSQLTGSDEQFF.